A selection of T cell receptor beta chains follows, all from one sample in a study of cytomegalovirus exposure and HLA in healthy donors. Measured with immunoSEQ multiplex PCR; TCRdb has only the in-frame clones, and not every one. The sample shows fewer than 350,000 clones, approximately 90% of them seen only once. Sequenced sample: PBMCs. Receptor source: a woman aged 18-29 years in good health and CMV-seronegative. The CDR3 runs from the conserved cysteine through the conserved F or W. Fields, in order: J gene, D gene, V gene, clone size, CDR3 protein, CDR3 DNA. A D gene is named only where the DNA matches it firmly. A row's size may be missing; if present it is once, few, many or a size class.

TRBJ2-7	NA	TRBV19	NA	CASSMGHTYEQYF	TGTGCCAGTAGTATGGGCCATACCTACGAGCAGTACTTC
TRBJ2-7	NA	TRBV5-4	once	CASSAPGSLPYEQYF	TGTGCCAGCAGCGCCCCGGGGTCTTTGCCCTACGAGCAGTACTTC
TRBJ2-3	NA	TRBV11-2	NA	CASSLADRTLLGTQYF	TGTGCCAGCAGCTTAGCGGACAGAACCTTACTGGGTACGCAGTATTTT
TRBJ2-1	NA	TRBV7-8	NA	CASSLGWARGSYNEQFF	TGTGCCAGCAGCTTGGGGTGGGCCAGGGGTTCCTACAATGAGCAGTTCTTC
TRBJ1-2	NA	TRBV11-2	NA	CASSTDRTRRDYGYTF	TGTGCCAGCAGCACCGACCGGACTCGGAGGGACTATGGCTACACCTTC
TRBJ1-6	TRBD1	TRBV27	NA	CASTQRRGRSSPLHF	TGTGCCAGCACCCAACGCAGGGGGCGAAGTTCACCCCTCCACTTT
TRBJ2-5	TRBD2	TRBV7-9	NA	CASSSRLAGDPYQETQYF	TGTGCCAGCAGCTCCAGACTAGCGGGGGATCCGTACCAAGAGACCCAGTACTTC
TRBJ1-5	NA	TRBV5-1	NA	CASSLGSGNSNQPQHF	TGCGCCAGCAGCTTGGGGTCAGGGAATAGCAATCAGCCCCAGCATTTT
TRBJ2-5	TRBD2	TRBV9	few	CASSTSSGGAGETQYF	TGTGCCAGCAGCACCAGTAGCGGGGGGGCGGGGGAGACCCAGTACTTC
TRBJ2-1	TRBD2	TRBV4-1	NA	CASSQATGTSSNEQFF	TGCGCCAGCAGCCAAGCAACCGGGACTAGCTCTAATGAGCAGTTCTTC
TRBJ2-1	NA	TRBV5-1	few	CASSLDGSSYNEQFF	TGCGCCAGCAGCTTGGACGGGAGCTCCTACAATGAGCAGTTCTTC
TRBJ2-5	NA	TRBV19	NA	CASSIGAGAPETQYF	TGTGCCAGTAGTATCGGTGCGGGGGCGCCGGAGACCCAGTACTTC
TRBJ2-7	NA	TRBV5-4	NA	CASSLEGGEQYF	TGTGCCAGCAGCTTAGAGGGTGGCGAGCAGTACTTC